The rows below give T cell receptor beta chains drawn from one sample of a study of cytomegalovirus exposure and HLA in healthy donors. Clones were read by immunoSEQ multiplex PCR, and TCRdb kept only the in-frame ones, dropping some. The sample lists over 200,000 clones, less than 85% occurring once. Specimen: PBMCs. The receptors stem from a young woman in good health and CMV-seronegative. Each CDR3 is given with its conserved first and last residue. A D gene is named only where the DNA matches it firmly. Not all rows give a size; the values are once, few, many and, for expanded clones, a class.

>TRBV2|TRBD2|TRBJ2-3|-
CASSVERGAPDTQYF
TGTGCCAGCAGTGTAGAGCGGGGGGCACCAGATACGCAGTATTTT
>TRBV4-1|TRBD2|TRBJ2-4|few
CASSQTSGLAKNIQYF
TGCGCCAGCAGCCAAACTAGCGGGCTAGCCAAAAACATTCAGTACTTC
>TRBV6-1|-|TRBJ1-3|-
CAIQEGPLGNTIYF
TGTGCCATCCAAGAAGGTCCCCTTGGAAACACCATATATTTT
>TRBV5-1|-|TRBJ2-1|-
CASSGRTVGAYNEQFF
TGCGCCAGCAGCGGGAGGACAGTTGGGGCCTACAATGAGCAGTTCTTC
>TRBV2|-|TRBJ1-3|-
CASSELMQRNTIYF
TGTGCCAGCAGTGAGTTGATGCAACGAAACACCATATATTTT
>TRBV6-6|-|TRBJ2-7|-
CASRSGALYEQYF
TGTGCCAGCAGGTCCGGGGCCCTTTACGAGCAGTACTTC
>TRBV7-2|TRBD1|TRBJ2-3|-
CASTRDRAADTQYF
TGTGCCAGCACCCGGGACAGAGCCGCAGATACGCAGTATTTT
>TRBV18|TRBD2|TRBJ2-1|-
CASSPLGLAGGNEQFF
TGTGCCAGCTCACCACTGGGACTAGCGGGAGGGAATGAGCAGTTCTTC
>TRBV5-1|TRBD1|TRBJ2-3|-
CASSYIPGQITDTQYF
TGCGCCAGCAGCTATATACCGGGACAGATCACAGATACGCAGTATTTT
>TRBV18|TRBD2|TRBJ2-1|-
CASSPSVAGIYEQFF
TGTGCCAGCTCACCGTCAGTAGCGGGAATCTATGAGCAGTTCTTC
>TRBV5-1|-|TRBJ2-4|-
CASSVDIKNIQYF
TGCGCCAGCAGCGTCGACATCAAAAACATTCAGTACTTC
>TRBV4-1|TRBD1|TRBJ2-3|-
CASSQSGTGATDTQYF
TGCGCCAGCAGCCAATCCGGGACAGGGGCCACAGATACGCAGTATTTT
>TRBV7-6|-|TRBJ1-5|-
CASSPMPGTSNQPQHF
TGTGCCAGCAGCCCGATGCCCGGGACCTCGAATCAGCCCCAGCATTTT
>TRBV5-1|TRBD2|TRBJ2-7|-
CASSFSLAGGYEQYF
TGCGCCAGCAGCTTCAGTCTAGCGGGAGGGTACGAGCAGTACTTC
>TRBV20-1|TRBD1|TRBJ2-5|-
CSATTGETQYF
TGCAGTGCTACGACAGGGGAGACCCAGTACTTC
>TRBV5-4|TRBD2|TRBJ2-7|-
CASSSAGVGDEQYF
TGTGCCAGCAGCTCGGCGGGGGTAGGCGACGAGCAGTACTTC
>TRBV5-8|-|TRBJ2-1|-
CASPPRVRRRNEQFF
TGTGCCAGCCCTCCTCGTGTCAGGAGGAGGAATGAGCAGTTCTTC
>TRBV6-5|TRBD1|TRBJ1-4|once
CASARGPSEKLFF
TGTGCCAGCGCCAGGGGGCCGAGCGAAAAACTGTTTTTT
>TRBV7-6|TRBD1|TRBJ1-1|-
CASSLGEGTGAEAFF
TGTGCCAGCAGCTTAGGAGAGGGAACAGGGGCTGAAGCTTTCTTT
>TRBV21-1|-|TRBJ1-1|-
CASRRTGKSFF
TGTGCCAGCAGGAGGACGGGAAAGTCGTTCTTT
>TRBV5-1|-|TRBJ2-3|few
CASSLEGADTQYF
TGCGCCAGCAGCTTGGAAGGGGCAGATACGCAGTATTTT
>TRBV9|TRBD2|TRBJ2-1|-
CASSARLAGGQEQFF
TGTGCCAGCAGCGCCAGACTAGCGGGAGGGCAGGAGCAGTTCTTC
>TRBV6-6|-|TRBJ2-3|-
CASSFPSGSGTDTQYF
TGTGCCAGCAGTTTTCCCTCCGGGAGTGGGACAGATACGCAGTATTTT
>TRBV10-1|-|TRBJ1-4|-
CARPFGGWEKLFF
TGCGCCAGGCCCTTTGGGGGTTGGGAAAAACTGTTTTTT
>TRBV25-1|TRBD2|TRBJ2-5|-
CASSWGGQETQYF
TGTGCCAGCAGTTGGGGGGGCCAAGAGACCCAGTACTTC
>TRBV9|-|TRBJ2-1|-
CASSRGTRHNEQFF
TGTGCCAGCAGCAGGGGGACTCGTCACAATGAGCAGTTCTTC
>TRBV19|-|TRBJ2-1|-
CASSPRVFRGDNEQFF
TGTGCCAGTAGTCCCCGGGTGTTTCGGGGAGACAATGAGCAGTTCTTC
>TRBV30|-|TRBJ1-1|-
CAWSATLDGSAFF
TGTGCCTGGAGTGCCACCCTCGACGGGAGCGCTTTCTTT
>TRBV28|TRBD2|TRBJ2-3|-
CASSSLAGGRTDTQYF
TGTGCCAGCAGTTCCCTGGCTGGCGGGAGAACAGATACGCAGTATTTT
>TRBV6-5|-|TRBJ2-7|-
CASSRTGDEQYF
TGTGCCAGCAGCCGTACGGGAGACGAGCAGTACTTC
>TRBV27|-|TRBJ2-7|many
CASRESGLQYF
TGTGCCAGCAGAGAGTCAGGGCTGCAGTACTTC
>TRBV28|-|TRBJ2-7|-
CASSSLDSLSYEQYF
TGTGCCAGCAGTTCCCTGGACTCACTCTCCTACGAGCAGTACTTC
>TRBV14|TRBD2|TRBJ2-7|few
CASSPSSGGPYEQYF
TGTGCCAGCAGCCCCTCTAGCGGAGGGCCCTACGAGCAGTACTTC
>TRBV9|TRBD1|TRBJ1-2|-
CASSPRTGGSDGYTF
TGTGCCAGCAGCCCGCGGACAGGGGGCAGCGATGGCTACACCTTC
>TRBV27|-|TRBJ2-1|-
CASSFSFSRGNEQFF
TGTGCCAGCAGTTTCTCTTTCTCAAGGGGCAATGAGCAGTTCTTC
>TRBV6-1|TRBD1|TRBJ1-2|-
CASSEVPGTGGGYTF
TGTGCCAGCAGTGAAGTCCCCGGGACAGGGGGCGGCTACACCTTC
>TRBV6-1|-|TRBJ1-2|-
CASSEGARGYGYTF
TGTGCCAGCAGTGAAGGGGCGCGGGGCTATGGCTACACCTTC
>TRBV5-1|-|TRBJ1-2|-
CASSLGRGIYGYTF
TGCGCCAGCAGCTTGGGCAGGGGAATCTATGGCTACACCTTC
>TRBV5-1|TRBD1|TRBJ1-6|-
CASSAGTGGNSPLHF
TGCGCCAGCAGCGCCGGCACAGGGGGCAATTCACCCCTCCACTTT
>TRBV27|TRBD2|TRBJ2-7|-
CASRYTGTARGLAGVIGYEQYF
TGTGCCAGCAGATACACCGGAACAGCGAGGGGACTAGCGGGAGTCATCGGCTACGAGCAGTACTTC
>TRBV27|-|TRBJ1-5|-
CASSPRKGTNQPQHF
TGTGCCAGCAGTCCCCGGAAGGGAACCAATCAGCCCCAGCATTTT
>TRBV30|-|TRBJ2-1|-
CAWKPGPYNEQFF
TGTGCCTGGAAGCCGGGTCCCTACAATGAGCAGTTCTTC
>TRBV7-9|-|TRBJ2-5|-
CASSLQPGHGGETQYF
TGTGCCAGCAGCTTACAACCGGGACACGGAGGAGAGACCCAGTACTTC
>TRBV7-9|-|TRBJ1-1|-
CASSSPWASFPSGTEAFF
TGTGCCAGCAGCTCCCCCTGGGCCAGCTTCCCCTCAGGCACTGAAGCTTTCTTT
>TRBV27|-|TRBJ2-1|-
CASSRGDSSYNEQFF
TGTGCCAGCAGTAGGGGGGACAGTTCCTACAATGAGCAGTTCTTC
>TRBV6-1|-|TRBJ1-2|few
CASSEAPVYGYTF
TGTGCCAGCAGTGAAGCGCCGGTCTATGGCTACACCTTC
>TRBV28|TRBD1|TRBJ2-2|-
CASSNPGTENTGELFF
TGTGCCAGCAGTAACCCCGGGACAGAGAACACCGGGGAGCTGTTTTTT
>TRBV5-4|-|TRBJ1-1|-
CASSLGLGREAFF
TGTGCCAGCAGCTTGGGGCTGGGGAGGGAAGCTTTCTTT
>TRBV28|TRBD2|TRBJ2-7|-
CASSPGTSGSYEQYF
TGTGCCAGCAGTCCGGGGACTAGCGGGAGCTACGAGCAGTACTTC
>TRBV5-6|-|TRBJ1-1|-
CASSLFGRMNTEAFF
TGTGCCAGCAGCTTGTTTGGCAGAATGAACACTGAAGCTTTCTTT
>TRBV6-5|-|TRBJ1-2|-
CASTRDTSLPYGYTF
TGTGCCAGCACACGGGACACCTCTCTTCCCTATGGCTACACCTTC
>TRBV2|TRBD1|TRBJ1-2|-
CASSDTGVDGYTF
TGTGCCAGCAGTGACACAGGGGTGGATGGCTACACCTTC
>TRBV5-3|-|TRBJ2-7|-
CARSLGLTTSEQYF
TGTGCCAGAAGCTTGGGACTTACGACAAGCGAGCAGTACTTC
>TRBV5-6|-|TRBJ1-1|-
CASSSRGWNTEAFF
TGTGCCAGCAGCTCTCGGGGGTGGAACACTGAAGCTTTCTTT
>TRBV6-1|TRBD1|TRBJ1-1|once
CASSPRDRVAFF
TGTGCCAGCAGTCCACGGGACAGGGTCGCTTTCTTT
>TRBV6-6|-|TRBJ1-2|-
CASSSPRIETYGYTF
TGTGCCAGCAGTTCCCCCCGGATAGAAACGTATGGCTACACCTTC
>TRBV2|-|TRBJ1-2|-
CASSKNRDYGYTF
TGTGCCAGCAGTAAGAACAGGGATTATGGCTACACCTTC
>TRBV7-6|TRBD1|TRBJ1-1|-
CASSLGRDRAAFF
TGTGCCAGCAGCTTAGGCCGGGACAGGGCGGCTTTCTTT
>TRBV9|-|TRBJ1-5|-
CASSVGGLNQPQHF
TGTGCCAGCAGCGTAGGGGGATTAAATCAGCCCCAGCATTTT
>TRBV25-1|TRBD1|TRBJ1-2|-
CASSPGGSYGYTF
TGTGCCAGCAGCCCAGGGGGGTCCTATGGCTACACCTTC